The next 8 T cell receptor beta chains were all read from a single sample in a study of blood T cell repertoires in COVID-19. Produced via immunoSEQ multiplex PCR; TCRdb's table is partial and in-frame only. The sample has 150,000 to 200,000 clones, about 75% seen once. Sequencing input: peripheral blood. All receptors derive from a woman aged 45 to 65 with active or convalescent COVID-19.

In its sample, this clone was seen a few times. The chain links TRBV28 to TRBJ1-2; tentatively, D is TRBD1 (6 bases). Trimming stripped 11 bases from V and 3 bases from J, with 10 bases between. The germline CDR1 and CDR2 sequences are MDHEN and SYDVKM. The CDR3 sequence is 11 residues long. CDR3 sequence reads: CAAGAYYGYTF. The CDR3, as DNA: TGTGCCGCAGGGGCCTACTATGGCTACACCTTC.

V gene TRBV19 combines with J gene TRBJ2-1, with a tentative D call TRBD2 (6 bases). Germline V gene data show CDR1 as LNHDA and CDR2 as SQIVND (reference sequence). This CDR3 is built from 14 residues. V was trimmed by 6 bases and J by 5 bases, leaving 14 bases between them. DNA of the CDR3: TGTGCCAGTAGCACGGGACTTCTTAACAATGAGCAGTTCTTC. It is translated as CASSTGLLNNEQFF.

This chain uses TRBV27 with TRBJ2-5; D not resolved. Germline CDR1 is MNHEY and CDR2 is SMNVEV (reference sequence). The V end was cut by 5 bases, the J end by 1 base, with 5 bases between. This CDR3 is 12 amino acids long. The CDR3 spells CASSPLQETQYF. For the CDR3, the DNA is TGTGCCAGCAGTCCTCTCCAAGAGACCCAGTACTTC.

The CDR3 coding sequence is TGTGCCAGGACAGGGCCTACGGCCGAAGCTTTCTTT. This sequence encodes CARTGPTAEAFF. The rearrangement uses TRBV6-5 and TRBJ1-1; 7 positions match TRBD1. The CDR3 consists of 12 residues. The germline gives CDR1 MNHEY, CDR2 SVGAGI. V lost 9 bases and J lost 8; bases outside the gene matches: 9.

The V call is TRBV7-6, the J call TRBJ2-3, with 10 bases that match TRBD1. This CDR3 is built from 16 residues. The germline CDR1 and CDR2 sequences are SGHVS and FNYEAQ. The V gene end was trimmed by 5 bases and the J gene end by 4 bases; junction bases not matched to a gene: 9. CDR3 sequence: CASSPQTGGTADTQYF. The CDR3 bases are TGTGCCAGCAGCCCGCAGACAGGGGGCACCGCAGATACGCAGTATTTT.

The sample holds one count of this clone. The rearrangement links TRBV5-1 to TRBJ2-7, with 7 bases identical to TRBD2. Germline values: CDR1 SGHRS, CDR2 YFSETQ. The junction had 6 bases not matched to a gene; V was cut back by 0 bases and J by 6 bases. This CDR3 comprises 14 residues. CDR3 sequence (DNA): TGCGCCAGCAGCTTGGGCGGGAGTCAGGGCGAGCAGTACTTC. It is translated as CASSLGGSQGEQYF.

The DNA of the CDR3 is TGTGCCAGCTCATCTAGCGGCGGCACAGATACGCAGTATTTT. This translates into CASSSSGGTDTQYF. The chain links TRBV18 to TRBJ2-3; 7 nucleotides line up with TRBD2. CDR3 length: 14 residues. Germline values: CDR1 KGHSH, CDR2 LQKENI. The V gene end was trimmed by 5 bases and the J gene end by 1 base; junction bases not matched to a gene: 3.

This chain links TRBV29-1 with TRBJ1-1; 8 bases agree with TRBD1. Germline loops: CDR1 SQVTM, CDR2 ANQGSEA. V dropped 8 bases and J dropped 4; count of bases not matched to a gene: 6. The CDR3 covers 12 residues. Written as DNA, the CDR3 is TGCAGCTATCGACAGGGGAGCACTGAAGCTTTCTTT. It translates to CSYRQGSTEAFF.